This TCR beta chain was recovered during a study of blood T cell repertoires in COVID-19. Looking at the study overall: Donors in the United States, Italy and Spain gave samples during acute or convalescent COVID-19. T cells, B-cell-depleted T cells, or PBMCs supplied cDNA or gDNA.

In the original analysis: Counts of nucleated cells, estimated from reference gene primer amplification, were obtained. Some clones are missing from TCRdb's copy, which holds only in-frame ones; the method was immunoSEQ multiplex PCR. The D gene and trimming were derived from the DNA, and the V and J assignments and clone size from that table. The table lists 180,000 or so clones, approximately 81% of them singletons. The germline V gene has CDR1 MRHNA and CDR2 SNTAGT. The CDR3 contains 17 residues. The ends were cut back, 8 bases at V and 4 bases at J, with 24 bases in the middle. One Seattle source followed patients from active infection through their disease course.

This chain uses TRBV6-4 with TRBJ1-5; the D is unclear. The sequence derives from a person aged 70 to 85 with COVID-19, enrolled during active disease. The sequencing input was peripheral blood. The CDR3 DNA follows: TGTGCCAGCCCCGGGCGAGGGAAGGGAGGTTTAAATCAGCCCCAGCATTTT. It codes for CASPGRGKGGLNQPQHF.